A selection of T cell receptor beta chains follows, all from one sample in a study of T cell responses to AZD1222 COVID-19 vaccine. Sequenced by immunoSEQ multiplex PCR; TCRdb stores in-frame clones only, minus some. The sample has about 120,000 clones; 88% are singletons. Specimen: peripheral blood, collected 28 days after the second AZD1222 dose. The receptors were sampled from an adult who received the AZD1222 COVID-19 vaccine. The CDR3 runs from the conserved cysteine through the conserved F or W. D genes are given only for firm matches. Clone size is stated in some rows and not others, as once, few, many or a class when expanded.

>TRBV7-2|NA|TRBJ1-3|NA|15
CASSLDPGPGNTIYF
TGTGCCAGCAGCTTAGATCCAGGTCCTGGAAACACCATATATTTT
>TRBV11-2|NA|TRBJ2-6|NA|16
CASSLLMGSGANVLTF
TGTGCCAGCAGCTTACTCATGGGGTCTGGGGCCAACGTCCTGACTTTC
>TRBV7-2|NA|TRBJ1-5|TRBD1|17
CASSSGTGLYSNQPQHF
TGTGCCAGCAGCTCCGGGACAGGTCTTTATAGCAATCAGCCCCAGCATTTT
>TRBV28|NA|TRBJ1-3|NA|19
CASRGPPPAELLTIDTIYF
TGTGCCAGCAGGGGGCCCCCCCCGGCCGAACTTCTAACAATTGACACCATATATTTT
>TRBV6-2/TRBV6-3|once|TRBJ2-7|NA|17
CASSFAPRSGPSYEQYF
TGTGCCAGCAGTTTTGCCCCCAGGAGCGGACCTTCCTACGAGCAGTACTTC
>TRBV5-4|NA|TRBJ2-5|TRBD2|15
CASSITSGGQETQYF
TGTGCCAGCAGCATCACTAGCGGGGGGCAAGAGACCCAGTACTTC
>TRBV30|NA|TRBJ2-3|NA|13
CAWSVRTPDTQYF
TGTGCCTGGAGTGTACGTACCCCAGATACGCAGTATTTT
>TRBV28|NA|TRBJ1-2|NA|15
CASSPPTASNYGYTF
TGTGCCAGCAGCCCACCAACAGCTTCTAACTATGGCTACACCTTC
>TRBV9|NA|TRBJ1-6|NA|17
CASSVGPQSSYNSPLHF
TGTGCCAGCAGCGTCGGACCCCAGAGCTCCTATAATTCACCCCTCCACTTT
>TRBV6-5|NA|TRBJ1-5|TRBD1|14
CASSYRDRLPPQHF
TGTGCCAGCAGTTACCGGGACAGGCTACCGCCCCAGCATTTT
>TRBV1|NA|TRBJ1-5|NA|18
CTSSLYNGTEECTQPQHF
TGCACCAGCAGCCTCTACAATGGGACAGAAGAATGTACTCAGCCCCAGCATTTT
>TRBV3-1/TRBV3-2|NA|TRBJ2-3|TRBD2|18
CASSQVWGREVGTDTQYF
TGTGCCAGCAGCCAAGTCTGGGGGCGGGAGGTGGGCACAGATACGCAGTATTTT
>TRBV9|NA|TRBJ1-5|NA|14
CASSVTGKSQPQHF
TGTGCCAGCAGCGTAACAGGTAAAAGTCAGCCCCAGCATTTT
>TRBV11-2|NA|TRBJ2-1|NA|15
CASSLDPWSGNEQFF
TGTGCCAGCAGCTTAGATCCTTGGTCAGGAAATGAGCAGTTCTTC
>TRBV28|NA|TRBJ1-6|NA|13
CASPCAYNSPLHF
TGTGCCAGCCCATGCGCCTATAATTCACCCCTCCACTTT
>TRBV27|NA|TRBJ1-6|TRBD1|19
CASSGGQGALSSYNSPLHF
TGTGCCAGCAGTGGGGGACAGGGGGCTCTAAGCTCCTATAATTCACCCCTCCACTTT
>TRBV7-2|NA|TRBJ1-2|NA|14
CASSLYNSLYGYTF
TGTGCCAGCAGCTTATATAACTCTCTCTATGGCTACACCTTC
>TRBV2|NA|TRBJ2-5|TRBD2|15
CASSDRGLGQETQYF
TGTGCCAGCAGTGACCGGGGACTAGGGCAAGAGACCCAGTACTTC
>TRBV15|NA|TRBJ1-6|NA|15
CATSRDLRTNSPLHF
TGTGCCACCAGCAGAGATCTGAGAACAAATTCACCCCTCCACTTT
>TRBV7-9|few|TRBJ2-7|NA|15
CASSLAFRGTDEQYF
TGTGCCAGCAGCTTAGCGTTTAGGGGGACGGACGAGCAGTACTTC
>TRBV7-9|NA|TRBJ1-5|TRBD1|13
CASTPGGRSPQHF
TGTGCCAGCACCCCAGGGGGTCGATCGCCCCAGCATTTT
>TRBV27|NA|TRBJ2-1|TRBD2|16
CASSPPGTRLMGEQFF
TGTGCCAGCAGTCCGCCCGGGACTAGGCTGATGGGGGAGCAGTTCTTC
>TRBV27|NA|TRBJ2-5|TRBD1|13
CASSYTGDETQYF
TGTGCCAGCAGTTACACAGGGGATGAGACCCAGTACTTC
>TRBV27|NA|TRBJ2-3|NA|13
CASSLMVGDTQYF
TGTGCCAGCAGTTTAATGGTTGGGGATACGCAGTATTTT
>TRBV6-2/TRBV6-3|NA|TRBJ1-1|NA|14
CASSYSPGATEAFF
TGTGCCAGCAGTTACTCTCCGGGGGCCACTGAAGCTTTCTTT